These T cell receptor beta chains were read from a single sample in a study of cytomegalovirus exposure and HLA in healthy donors. Data came from immunoSEQ multiplex PCR; TCRdb stores just in-frame clones and leaves some out. Of around 130,000 clones listed, around 70% are singletons. Input material: PBMCs. The source is a young man in good health and CMV-seronegative. The conserved cysteine and the conserved F or W are not part of the CDR3 here. Clone size is shown for a subset of rows, as once, few, many or a class of expanded clone.

>TRBJ2-3|TRBV7-9|NA
ASSFGTGGGTDTQY
>TRBJ2-7|TRBV2|NA
ARMKLAGSYEQY
>TRBJ1-1|TRBV2|NA
ASRDEAAGGTEAF
>TRBJ2-2|TRBV29-1|few
SVQGAARGELF
>TRBJ1-2|TRBV7-2|NA
ASSLAPSFGRGLGGYT
>TRBJ2-7|TRBV6-1|NA
ASSGGHAGYEQY
>TRBJ1-4|TRBV29-1|NA
SGRRGEKLF
>TRBJ1-1|TRBV7-9|NA
ASSFYSNTEAF
>TRBJ1-4|TRBV4-1|many
ASSQVVREKLF
>TRBJ2-1|TRBV6-4|NA
ASSLDRGNEQF
>TRBJ1-3|TRBV7-9|NA
ASSQASGNTIY
>TRBJ1-2|TRBV27|NA
ASSPRVDYGYT
>TRBJ2-7|TRBV4-1|once
ASSQGDSISYEQY